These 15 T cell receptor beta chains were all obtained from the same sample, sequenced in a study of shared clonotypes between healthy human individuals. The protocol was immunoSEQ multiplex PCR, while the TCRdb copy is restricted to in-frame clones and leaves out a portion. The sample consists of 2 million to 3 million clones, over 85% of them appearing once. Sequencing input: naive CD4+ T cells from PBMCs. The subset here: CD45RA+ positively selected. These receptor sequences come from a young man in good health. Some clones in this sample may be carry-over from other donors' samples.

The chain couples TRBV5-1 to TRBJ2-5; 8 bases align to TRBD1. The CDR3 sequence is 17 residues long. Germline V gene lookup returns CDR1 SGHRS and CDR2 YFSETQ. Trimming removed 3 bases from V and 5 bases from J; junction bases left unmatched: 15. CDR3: CASSSINQGAGTETQYF. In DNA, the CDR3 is TGCGCCAGCAGCTCCATCAATCAGGGGGCCGGGACGGAGACCCAGTACTTC. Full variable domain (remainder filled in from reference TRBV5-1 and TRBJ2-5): KAGVTQTPRYLIKTRGQQVTLSCSPISGHRSVSWYQQTPGQGLQFLFEYFSETQRNKGNFPGRFSGRQFSNSRSEMNVSTLELGDSALYLCASSSINQGAGTETQYFGPGTRLLVL.

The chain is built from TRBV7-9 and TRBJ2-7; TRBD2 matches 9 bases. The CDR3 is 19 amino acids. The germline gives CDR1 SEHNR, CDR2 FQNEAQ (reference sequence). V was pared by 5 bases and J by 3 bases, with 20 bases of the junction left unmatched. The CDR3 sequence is CASSPVISVRREGYYEQYF. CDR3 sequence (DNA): TGTGCCAGCAGCCCCGTCATTTCTGTACGGCGGGAGGGATACTACGAGCAGTACTTC.

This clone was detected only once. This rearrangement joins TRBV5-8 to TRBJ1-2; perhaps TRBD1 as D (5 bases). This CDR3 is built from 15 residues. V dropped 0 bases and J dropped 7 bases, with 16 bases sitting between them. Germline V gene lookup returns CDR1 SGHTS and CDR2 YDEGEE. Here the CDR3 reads CASSLGGSPVSGYTF. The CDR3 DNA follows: TGTGCCAGCAGCTTGGGGGGCAGCCCGGTATCTGGCTACACCTTC.

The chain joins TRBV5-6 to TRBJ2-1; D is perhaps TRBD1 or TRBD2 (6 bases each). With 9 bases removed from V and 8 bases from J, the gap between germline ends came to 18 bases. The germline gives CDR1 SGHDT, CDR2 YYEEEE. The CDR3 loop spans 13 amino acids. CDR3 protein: CATTGMEGYEQFF. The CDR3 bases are TGTGCCACTACAGGGATGGAGGGCTATGAGCAGTTCTTC.

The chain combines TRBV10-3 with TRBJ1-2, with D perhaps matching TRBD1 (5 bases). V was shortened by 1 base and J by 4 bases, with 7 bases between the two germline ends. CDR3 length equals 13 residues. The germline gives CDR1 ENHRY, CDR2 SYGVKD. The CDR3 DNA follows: TGTGCCATCAGTGAGTTGGGGGTCTATGGCTACACCTTC. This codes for CAISELGVYGYTF.

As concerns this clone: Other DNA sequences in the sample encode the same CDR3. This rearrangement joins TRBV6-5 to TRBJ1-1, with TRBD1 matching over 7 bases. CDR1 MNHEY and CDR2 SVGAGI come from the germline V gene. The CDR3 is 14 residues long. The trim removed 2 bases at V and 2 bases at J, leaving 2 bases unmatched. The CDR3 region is CASSYEGANTEAFF. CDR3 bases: TGTGCCAGCAGTTACGAGGGGGCAAACACTGAAGCTTTCTTT.

CDR3 loop: CASSPRGGSVSGNTIYF. CDR3 DNA: TGTGCCAGCTCACCCCGGGGAGGCTCAGTCTCTGGAAACACCATATATTTT. The chain carries TRBV18 and TRBJ1-3, with D unclear. The CDR3 runs 17 residues. Trimming pared 3 bases from V and 0 bases from J, leaving 15 bases between. The germline gives CDR1 KGHSH, CDR2 LQKENI.

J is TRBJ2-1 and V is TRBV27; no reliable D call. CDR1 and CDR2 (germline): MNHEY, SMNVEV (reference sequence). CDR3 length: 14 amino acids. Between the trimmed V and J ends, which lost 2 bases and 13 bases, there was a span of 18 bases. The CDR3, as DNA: TGTGCCAGCAGTTTACGGTGGGCGCCCCTTGAACAGTTCTTC. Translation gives CASSLRWAPLEQFF.

CDR3 amino acids: CASRDRWDQPQHF. The CDR3 nucleotides read TGTGCCAGCAGGGACCGGTGGGATCAGCCCCAGCATTTT. J is TRBJ1-5 and V is TRBV6-6; no clear D. V was pared by 6 bases and J by 5 bases, with 11 bases between. CDR1 is MNHNY, CDR2 SVGAGI, per germline (reference sequence). The CDR3 runs 13 residues.

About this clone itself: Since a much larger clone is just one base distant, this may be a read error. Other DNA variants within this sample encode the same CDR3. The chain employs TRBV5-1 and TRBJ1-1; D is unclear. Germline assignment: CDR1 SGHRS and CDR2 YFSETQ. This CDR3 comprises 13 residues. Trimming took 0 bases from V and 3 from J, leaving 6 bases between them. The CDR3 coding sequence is TGCGCCAGCAGCTTGGACCCGGACACTGAAGCTTTCTTT. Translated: CASSLDPDTEAFF.

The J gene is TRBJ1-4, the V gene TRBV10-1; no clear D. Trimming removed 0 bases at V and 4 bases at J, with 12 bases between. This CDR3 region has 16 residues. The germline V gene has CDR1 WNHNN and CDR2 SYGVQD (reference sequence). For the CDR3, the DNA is TGCGCCAGCAGTGAGTCGGGGAGCACCTATAATGAAAAACTGTTTTTT. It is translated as CASSESGSTYNEKLFF.

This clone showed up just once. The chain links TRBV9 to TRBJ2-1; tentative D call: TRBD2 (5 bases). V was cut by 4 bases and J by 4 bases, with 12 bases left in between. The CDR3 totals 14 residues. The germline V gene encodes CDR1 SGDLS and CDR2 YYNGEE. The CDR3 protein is CASSPYRGYNEQFF. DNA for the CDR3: TGTGCCAGCAGCCCCTATCGAGGGTACAATGAGCAGTTCTTC.

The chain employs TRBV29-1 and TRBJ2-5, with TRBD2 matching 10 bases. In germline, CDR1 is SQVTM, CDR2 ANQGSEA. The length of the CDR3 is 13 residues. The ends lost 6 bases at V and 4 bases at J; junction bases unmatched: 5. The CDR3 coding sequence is TGCAGCGTCGCGGGACTAGCGATAGAGACCCAGTACTTC. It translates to CSVAGLAIETQYF.

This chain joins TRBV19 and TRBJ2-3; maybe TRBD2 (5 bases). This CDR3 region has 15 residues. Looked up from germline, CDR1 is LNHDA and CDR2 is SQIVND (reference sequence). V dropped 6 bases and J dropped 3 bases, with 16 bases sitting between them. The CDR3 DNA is TGTGCCAGTAGAGGACCTACCGAGGGAACAGATACGCAGTATTTT. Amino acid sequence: CASRGPTEGTDTQYF.

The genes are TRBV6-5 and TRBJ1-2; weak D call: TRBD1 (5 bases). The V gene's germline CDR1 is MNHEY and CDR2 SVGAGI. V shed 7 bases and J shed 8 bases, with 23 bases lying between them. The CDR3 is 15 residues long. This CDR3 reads CASTGPMGRGSGYTF. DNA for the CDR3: TGTGCCAGCACAGGCCCCATGGGAAGGGGTTCGGGCTACACCTTC.